These 23 T cell receptor beta chains came from one sample sequenced in a study of cytomegalovirus exposure and HLA in healthy donors. 13 Jbeta primers and 60 Vbeta primers were used for the PCR. Produced via immunoSEQ multiplex PCR; TCRdb's table is partial and in-frame only. This repertoire shows hundreds of thousands of clones, roughly 87% found once; its top ten account for roughly 6%. The sequencing input was PBMCs. All receptors come from a man in his forties in good health and CMV-seropositive.

V gene TRBV10-3 combines with J gene TRBJ1-1, with 9 bases fitting TRBD1. Germline-derived CDR1 and CDR2 are ENHRY and SYGVKD. This CDR3 spans 13 amino acids. J was trimmed by 1 base and V by 6 bases; bases with no gene match: 0. In nucleotides, the CDR3 is TGTGCCATCAGGGACAGGGGGAACACTGAAGCTTTCTTT. This translates into CAIRDRGNTEAFF.

V and J are TRBV19 and TRBJ2-7, with 9 bases aligning to TRBD1. The V segment lost 5 bases and the J segment 6 bases; nucleotides outside the gene matches: 5. This CDR3 is built from 13 residues. Germline lookup yields CDR1 LNHDA and CDR2 SQIVND (reference sequence). The CDR3 nucleotides are TGTGCCAGTAGTCCGGGACAGGGTTCCGAGCAGTACTTC. Its protein is CASSPGQGSEQYF.

The chain links TRBV19 to TRBJ2-3; 8 bases match TRBD2. Germline CDR1 LNHDA, CDR2 SQIVND (reference sequence). The V segment lost 5 bases and the J segment 6 bases; nucleotides outside the gene matches: 16. This CDR3 contains 17 residues. The CDR3, as DNA: TGTGCCAGTAGTCGCCCTAATAAGCGGGAGAGAATGGATACGCAGTATTTT. Translated: CASSRPNKRERMDTQYF. Drawing the rest from reference TRBV19 and TRBJ2-3, the complete variable domain is DGGITQSPKYLFRKEGQNVTLSCEQNLNHDAMYWYRQDPGQGLRLIYYSQIVNDFQKGDIAEGYSVSREKKESFPLTVTSAQKNPTAFYLCASSRPNKRERMDTQYFGPGTRLTVL.

The chain couples TRBV5-6 to TRBJ2-7; the match to TRBD2 covers 7 bases. Unmatched junction bases numbered 9, after V lost 4 bases and J lost 2 bases. CDR3 size: 15 residues. Germline V gene lookup returns CDR1 SGHDT and CDR2 YYEEEE. CDR3 loop: CASSVGGDYTYEQYF. In DNA, the CDR3 is TGTGCCAGCAGCGTAGGTGGGGACTACACCTACGAGCAGTACTTC.

This clone was counted once. This chain links TRBV18 with TRBJ2-3, with 8 nucleotides matching TRBD1. V was clipped by 2 bases and J by 4 bases; unmatched bases: 8. Germline CDR1 KGHSH, CDR2 LQKENI. The CDR3 has 16 residues. The CDR3 nucleotides read TGTGCCAGCTCACCATCTGACGGGACAGGCTCAGATACGCAGTATTTT. This sequence encodes CASSPSDGTGSDTQYF. Full variable domain (missing parts from reference TRBV18 and TRBJ2-3): NAGVMQNPRHLVRRRGQEARLRCSPMKGHSHVYWYRQLPEEGLKFMVYLQKENIIDESGMPKERFSAEFPKEGPSILRIQQVVRGDSAAYFCASSPSDGTGSDTQYFGPGTRLTVL.

This clone was counted a single time. The chain joins TRBV12-5 to TRBJ2-3; D might be TRBD1 (6 bases). The germline V and J ends were trimmed by 6 bases and 2 bases, with 12 bases remaining between them. The CDR3 runs 14 residues. Germline assignment: CDR1 LGHNT and CDR2 FRNRAP. In DNA, the CDR3 is TGTGCTAGTGGCATACAGGGAGTCACAGATACGCAGTATTTT. Translating it yields CASGIQGVTDTQYF.

This clone was picked up many times. The gene calls are TRBV19 and TRBJ2-2; perhaps TRBD2 as D (6 bases). Germline values: CDR1 LNHDA, CDR2 SQIVND (reference sequence). V was clipped by 7 bases and J by 3 bases, with 24 bases between them. The CDR3 is made up of 18 amino acids. CDR3: CASTRQSPTTGDTGELFF. CDR3 DNA: TGTGCCAGTACCAGACAATCCCCCACAACGGGGGACACCGGGGAGCTGTTTTTT.

The rearrangement links TRBV18 to TRBJ2-2; no reliable D call. The V and J ends lost 3 bases and 0 bases respectively, with 11 bases between them. The CDR3 is made up of 16 amino acids. CDR1 and CDR2 from the germline V gene are KGHSH and LQKENI. CDR3 residues: CASSPMSSANTGELFF. The CDR3 DNA sequence: TGTGCCAGCTCACCTATGTCCTCCGCGAACACCGGGGAGCTGTTTTTT.

This clone was observed a few times. The chain combines TRBV6-5 with TRBJ1-1; D call uncertain. In germline, CDR1 is MNHEY, CDR2 SVGAGI. This CDR3 has 15 amino acids. V lost 2 bases to trimming and J lost 0 bases, with 10 bases between them. The CDR3, as DNA: TGTGCCAGCAGTTACGGAGGGCAGATGAACACTGAAGCTTTCTTT. The encoded protein is CASSYGGQMNTEAFF.

The chain joins TRBV4-1 to TRBJ1-3; D remains ambiguous. V lost 3 bases and J 4 bases, leaving 13 bases between the germline ends. Germline V gene lookup returns CDR1 MGHRA and CDR2 YSYEKL. The CDR3 is 15 amino acids. In nucleotides, the CDR3 is TGCGCCAGCAGCCACCAGGCCGACGGAGGAAACACCATATATTTT. This translates into CASSHQADGGNTIYF.

The chain employs TRBV7-8 and TRBJ1-2, with no clear D. V lost 7 bases and J lost 4, with 13 bases in between. The CDR3 covers 13 residues. In germline, CDR1 is SGHVS, CDR2 FQNEAQ. The CDR3 nucleotides are TGTGCCAGCACTGACGGGTCCCTCTATGGCTACACCTTC. Residues: CASTDGSLYGYTF.

This chain uses TRBV9 with TRBJ2-1, with 16 bases lining up with TRBD2. Unmatched junction bases numbered 5, after V lost 4 bases and J lost 4 bases. CDR3 size: 17 residues. The germline V gene has CDR1 SGDLS and CDR2 YYNGEE. As DNA, the CDR3 is TGTGCCAGCAGCCCGGGACTAGCGGGAGGGCGTTACAATGAGCAGTTCTTC. It translates to CASSPGLAGGRYNEQFF.

The chain couples TRBV29-1 to TRBJ2-3, with 10 bases lining up with TRBD2. Trimming at V came to 1 base and at J to 5 bases, leaving 9 bases not matched to a gene. Germline CDR1 and CDR2: SQVTM and ANQGSEA. The CDR3 extends over 16 amino acids. CDR3 sequence reads: CSVEGNLAGEGDTQYF. CDR3 nucleotides: TGCAGCGTTGAAGGGAATCTAGCGGGAGAGGGAGATACGCAGTATTTT.

Comment on this clone: Sequence at one end of the junction differs from germline and may be a read error. The gene calls are TRBV19 and TRBJ2-2, with 10 bases matching TRBD2. Germline CDR1 LNHDA, CDR2 SQIVND (reference sequence). The CDR3 is 15 amino acids. CDR3: CANSIAGGRTGELFF. As DNA, the CDR3 is TGTGCCAATAGTATAGCGGGGGGTCGGACCGGGGAGCTGTTTTTT.

The chain joins TRBV10-2 to TRBJ2-7; 7 bases line up with TRBD2. V lost 4 bases and J lost 2; bases outside the gene matches: 2. The CDR3 totals 13 residues. Germline V CDR1 and CDR2: WSHSY, SAAADI. In nucleotides, the CDR3 is TGCGCCAGCAGTGCTACTAGCGCCTACGAGCAGTACTTC. Encoded protein: CASSATSAYEQYF.

The chain carries TRBV5-1 and TRBJ2-1; 13 bases are shared with TRBD2. The CDR3 spans 15 residues. J lost 8 bases, V lost 4 bases, and 6 bases had no gene match. Germline assignment: CDR1 SGHRS and CDR2 YFSETQ. As DNA, the CDR3 is TGCGCCAGCAGCCCTGGGACTAGCGGGACAGATGAGCAGTTCTTC. It is translated as CASSPGTSGTDEQFF.

The chain employs TRBV9 and TRBJ2-3; 8 bases agree with TRBD1. Trimming at V came to 3 bases and at J to 3 bases, leaving 9 bases not matched to a gene. Germline V CDR1 and CDR2: SGDLS, YYNGEE. The CDR3 length is 16 residues. CDR3 bases: TGTGCCAGCAGCGGCAAGCAGGGGGCGCAGACAGATACGCAGTATTTT. Translated, it gives CASSGKQGAQTDTQYF.

This chain joins TRBV9 and TRBJ2-1, with 9 positions matching TRBD2. V lost 4 bases, J lost 4 bases, and 9 bases stayed unmatched. This CDR3 has 16 amino acids. Per germline, CDR1 SGDLS and CDR2 YYNGEE. The CDR3 protein is CASSLSLAGNYNEQFF. The CDR3 DNA follows: TGTGCCAGCAGCCTTAGTCTAGCGGGGAATTACAATGAGCAGTTCTTC.

This chain connects TRBV25-1 to TRBJ1-6, with TRBD1 matching 9 bases. In germline, CDR1 is MGHDK, CDR2 SYGVNS. V was pared by 4 bases and J by 10 bases, with 8 bases of the junction left unmatched. This CDR3 has 15 amino acids. CDR3 sequence (DNA): TGTGCCAGCAGTGCCTGGGACAGGGTATACTCACCCCTCCACTTT. Translation: CASSAWDRVYSPLHF. Combining the CDR3 with reference TRBV25-1 and TRBJ1-6 gives the whole variable domain EADIYQTPRYLVIGTGKKITLECSQTMGHDKMYWYQQDPGMELHLIHYSYGVNSTEKGDLSSESTVSRIRTEHFPLTLESARPSHTSQYLCASSAWDRVYSPLHFGNGTRLTVT.

This clone has only a few counts. The chain couples TRBV30 to TRBJ1-3; no clear D gene. V was pared by 3 bases and J by 3 bases, with 9 bases between. The CDR3 is 13 amino acids. From germline, CDR1 is GTSNPN and CDR2 SVGIG (reference sequence). The CDR3: CAWSLGDGNTIYF. DNA for the CDR3: TGTGCCTGGAGCCTCGGGGATGGAAACACCATATATTTT. Full variable domain (remainder filled in from reference TRBV30 and TRBJ1-3): SQTIHQWPATLVQPVGSPLSLECTVEGTSNPNLYWYRQAAGRGLQLLFYSVGIGQISSEVPQNLSASRPQDRQFILSSKKLLLSDSGFYLCAWSLGDGNTIYFGEGSWLTVV.

The J gene is TRBJ2-7, the V gene TRBV2; D call uncertain. Germline V CDR1 and CDR2: SNHLY, FYNNEI. The V and J ends lost 4 bases and 2 bases respectively, with 9 bases between them. The CDR3 covers 13 residues. CDR3 sequence (DNA): TGTGCCAGCAGTGTTTTAGCTACCTACGAGCAGTACGTC. Its translation: CASSVLATYEQYV.

The V call is TRBV20-1, the J call TRBJ1-4; 7 bases agree with TRBD1. The CDR3 totals 11 residues. J was trimmed by 8 bases and V by 7 bases; bases with no gene match: 4. Germline CDR1 and CDR2: DFQATT and SNEGSKA (reference sequence). CDR3 loop: CSGQGVEKLFF. CDR3 nucleotide sequence: TGCAGTGGACAGGGCGTAGAAAAACTGTTTTTT.

V is TRBV6-1 and J is TRBJ1-1; D gene ambiguous. Germline V gene data show CDR1 as MNHNS and CDR2 as SASEGT. The V and J ends lost 4 bases and 1 base respectively, with 7 bases between them. The CDR3 length is 13 residues. The DNA of the CDR3 is TGTGCCAGCAGTGTAGAGTCGAACACTGAAGCTTTCTTT. This codes for CASSVESNTEAFF.